The clone carrying this T cell receptor beta chain is a singleton in its sample. TCRdb's table, derived via immunoSEQ multiplex PCR, lists solely in-frame clones and lacks some. The data hold about 180,000 clones, with around 73% observed a single time. This specimen belongs to a study of blood T cell repertoires in COVID-19. Self-reported history from a screening survey and questionnaire set each donor's cohort. Recovered status applied to Cohort 3 donors who had two consecutive negative PCRs. It also applied to those with clearance or with symptom resolution. The trim removed 8 bases at V and 4 bases at J, leaving 11 bases unmatched. CDR3 length: 15 residues. Germline CDR1 reads LNHDA; CDR2 reads SQIVND (reference sequence).

The receptor was isolated from a woman aged 45-59 years who had recovered from COVID-19. Sequencing was done on a sample of PBMCs or T cells enriched from blood (not recorded which). This rearrangement joins TRBV19 to TRBJ2-7; 10 nucleotides line up with TRBD2. The CDR3 here is CASSSLAGVGYEQYF. In DNA form, the CDR3 reads TGTGCCAGTTCCTCTCTAGCGGGAGTCGGATACGAGCAGTACTTC. Variable domain in full (rest from reference TRBV19 and TRBJ2-7): DGGITQSPKYLFRKEGQNVTLSCEQNLNHDAMYWYRQDPGQGLRLIYYSQIVNDFQKGDIAEGYSVSREKKESFPLTVTSAQKNPTAFYLCASSSLAGVGYEQYFGPGTRLTVT.